This TCR beta chain was identified in a study of blood T cell repertoires in COVID-19. The wider study: Acute and convalescent COVID-19 samples came from the United States, Italy and Spain. PBMCs, B-cell-depleted T cells, or T cells provided the cDNA or gDNA that made up the material.

Germline assignment: CDR1 SEHNR and CDR2 FQNEAQ (reference sequence). V was shortened by 3 bases and J by 5 bases, with 10 bases between the two germline ends. The CDR3 spans 13 residues. Authors' processing steps: Reference gene primer amplification yielded estimated nucleated cell counts. This table comes from immunoSEQ multiplex PCR, and its TCRdb copy is limited to in-frame clones, with some not included. V, J and clone size are taken as reported in that table, and D and trimming were inferred from the DNA itself. The sample comprises 80,000 to 95,000 clones, 70% to 85% of which are singletons, and 9.5% to 15% rests with the top ten.

The specimen sequenced was peripheral blood. The gene calls are TRBV7-9 and TRBJ1-1; D remains unclear. The origin of this receptor is a human donor in a cohort sampled during active COVID-19. The CDR3 loop is CASSFGSRTEAFF. CDR3 bases: TGTGCCAGCAGCTTTGGCTCCAGGACTGAAGCTTTCTTT.